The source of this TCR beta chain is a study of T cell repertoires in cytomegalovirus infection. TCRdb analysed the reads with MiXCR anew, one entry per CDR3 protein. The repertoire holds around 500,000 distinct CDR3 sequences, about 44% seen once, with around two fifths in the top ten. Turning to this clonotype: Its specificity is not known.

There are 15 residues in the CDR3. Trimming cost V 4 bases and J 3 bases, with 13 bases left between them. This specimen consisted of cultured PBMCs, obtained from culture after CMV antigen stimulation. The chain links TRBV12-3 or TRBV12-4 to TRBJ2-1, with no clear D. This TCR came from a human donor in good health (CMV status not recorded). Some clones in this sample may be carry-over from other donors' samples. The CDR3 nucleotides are TGTGCCAGCAGTTCGACCTGGCGCAACTACAATGAGCAGTTCTTC. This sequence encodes CASSSTWRNYNEQFF.